Presented here are 11 T cell receptor beta chains from one specimen sequenced in a study of graft-versus-host responses after intestinal transplantation. Tissue from the graft was processed to free its intraepithelial and lamina propria lymphocytes. Only in-frame clones appear in the TCRdb table, and some are missing; sequencing was by immunoSEQ multiplex PCR. The sample gives 10,000 or so clones, over 65% of which show up once; roughly 4.3% is in the top ten. Sequenced material: ileum tissue, taken less than 150 days after intestinal transplantation. These receptors all stem from a human patient who received an intestinal transplant, so some T cells may come from the graft donor.

This clone was observed a few times. The chain has TRBV4-1 and TRBJ2-1; no clear D. The V end lost 1 base, the J end lost 9 bases, and 16 bases lay between the germline ends. Germline loops: CDR1 MGHRA, CDR2 YSYEKL. The CDR3 is 15 residues long. CDR3 in amino acids: CASSQGASWLGEQFF. CDR3 bases: TGCGCCAGCAGCCAAGGTGCTAGTTGGCTCGGTGAGCAGTTCTTC.

This clone has more than one count but fewer than ten. The chain recombines TRBV6-5 with TRBJ2-3, with D possibly matching TRBD2 (6 bases). V was shortened by 5 bases and J by 1 base, with 13 bases between the two germline ends. The CDR3 is 15 residues long. The germline gives CDR1 MNHEY, CDR2 SVGAGI. CDR3 region: CASSGVSGGTDTQYF. The CDR3 region has the DNA TGTGCCAGCAGTGGGGTTTCGGGGGGCACAGATACGCAGTATTTT.

A few counts support this clone. The chain carries TRBV5-4 and TRBJ2-1, with 7 nucleotides matching TRBD2. Germline V gene sequence: CDR1 SGHNT, CDR2 YYREEE (reference sequence). With V trimmed by 0 bases and J by 8 bases, 2 bases remained unmatched. The CDR3 sequence is 13 residues long. The CDR3 DNA reads TGTGCCAGCAGCTTGGAGGGAGGGTATGAGCAGTTCTTC. Translating it yields CASSLEGGYEQFF. Looking up the rest from reference TRBV5-4 and TRBJ2-1 gives the full variable domain: ETGVTQSPTHLIKTRGQQVTLRCSSQSGHNTVSWYQQALGQGPQFIFQYYREEENGRGNFPPRFSGLQFPNYSSELNVNALELDDSALYLCASSLEGGYEQFFGPGTRLTVL.

The chain links TRBV19 to TRBJ2-1; D possibly corresponds to TRBD2 (5 bases). CDR1 LNHDA and CDR2 SQIVND come from the germline V gene (reference sequence). This CDR3 region has 17 residues. Trimming took off 1 base at V and 4 bases at J, with 17 bases between the two ends. CDR3: CASSIGPRGWRYNEQFF. CDR3 in DNA: TGTGCCAGTAGTATAGGCCCCCGGGGTTGGAGGTACAATGAGCAGTTCTTC.

The genes are TRBV10-1 and TRBJ1-1; 7 positions agree with TRBD1. After removal of 5 bases from V and 7 bases from J, the junction contained 10 bases not matched to a gene. CDR1 is WNHNN and CDR2 is SYGVQD in the germline V gene (reference sequence). The CDR3 loop spans 14 amino acids. The CDR3 spells CASSLEQGKSEAFF. The CDR3 nucleotides are TGCGCCAGCAGTCTGGAACAGGGGAAGAGTGAAGCTTTCTTT.

J is TRBJ2-7 and V is TRBV5-4; D may be TRBD2 (5 bases). V lost 1 base and J lost 4, with 9 bases in between. CDR1 and CDR2 from the germline V gene are SGHNT and YYREEE (reference sequence). The CDR3 covers 13 residues. CDR3 in amino acids: CASSLSPGYEQYF. In DNA, the CDR3 is TGTGCCAGCAGCTTGTCTCCGGGGTACGAGCAGTACTTC. The variable domain in full, completed from reference TRBV5-4 and TRBJ2-7, reads ETGVTQSPTHLIKTRGQQVTLRCSSQSGHNTVSWYQQALGQGPQFIFQYYREEENGRGNFPPRFSGLQFPNYSSELNVNALELDDSALYLCASSLSPGYEQYFGPGTRLTVT.

The rearrangement joins TRBV7-3 to TRBJ2-1, with TRBD2 matching 10 bases. The CDR3 length is 16 residues. The V gene end was trimmed by 2 bases and the J gene end by 4 bases; junction bases not matched to a gene: 5. Germline CDR1 SGHTA, CDR2 FQGTGA. CDR3 DNA: TGTGCCAGCAGCTTAGGTGGGACTAGCGTTTACAATGAGCAGTTCTTC. It codes for CASSLGGTSVYNEQFF.

The V gene is TRBV4-1, the J gene TRBJ2-7, with 9 bases fitting TRBD1. Germline CDR1 and CDR2: MGHRA and YSYEKL. J was trimmed by 2 bases and V by 4 bases; bases with no gene match: 6. The CDR3 has 15 amino acids. The CDR3 coding sequence is TGCGCCAGCAGCCCAGGACAGGGGACCACCTACGAGCAGTACTTC. Residues: CASSPGQGTTYEQYF.

This rearrangement joins TRBV28 to TRBJ2-1, with TRBD2 as a possible D gene (6 bases). The length of the CDR3 is 15 residues. CDR1 is MDHEN and CDR2 is SYDVKM in the germline V gene. Between the trimmed V and J ends, which lost 3 bases and 2 bases, there was a span of 11 bases. The CDR3 loop is CASSLSGLPYNEQFF. In DNA form, the CDR3 reads TGTGCCAGCAGTTTGAGCGGGCTCCCCTACAATGAGCAGTTCTTC.

The rearrangement uses TRBV5-4 and TRBJ2-3; TRBD2 aligns across 7 bases. Trimming at V came to 2 bases and at J to 4 bases, leaving 13 bases not matched to a gene. This CDR3 has 17 amino acids. CDR1 is SGHNT and CDR2 is YYREEE in the germline V gene (reference sequence). This chain's CDR3 is CASSLRATSAGADTQYF. The CDR3 region has the DNA TGTGCCAGCAGCTTACGGGCAACTAGCGCTGGGGCAGATACGCAGTATTTT.

The rearrangement links TRBV6-1 to TRBJ1-5, with D perhaps matching TRBD1 (6 bases). The CDR3 extends over 14 amino acids. V was cut by 2 bases and J by 7 bases, with 12 bases left in between. Germline V gene data show CDR1 as MNHNS and CDR2 as SASEGT. This chain's CDR3 is CASSETGGGQPQHF. CDR3 coding DNA: TGTGCCAGCAGTGAAACTGGGGGGGGCCAGCCCCAGCATTTT.